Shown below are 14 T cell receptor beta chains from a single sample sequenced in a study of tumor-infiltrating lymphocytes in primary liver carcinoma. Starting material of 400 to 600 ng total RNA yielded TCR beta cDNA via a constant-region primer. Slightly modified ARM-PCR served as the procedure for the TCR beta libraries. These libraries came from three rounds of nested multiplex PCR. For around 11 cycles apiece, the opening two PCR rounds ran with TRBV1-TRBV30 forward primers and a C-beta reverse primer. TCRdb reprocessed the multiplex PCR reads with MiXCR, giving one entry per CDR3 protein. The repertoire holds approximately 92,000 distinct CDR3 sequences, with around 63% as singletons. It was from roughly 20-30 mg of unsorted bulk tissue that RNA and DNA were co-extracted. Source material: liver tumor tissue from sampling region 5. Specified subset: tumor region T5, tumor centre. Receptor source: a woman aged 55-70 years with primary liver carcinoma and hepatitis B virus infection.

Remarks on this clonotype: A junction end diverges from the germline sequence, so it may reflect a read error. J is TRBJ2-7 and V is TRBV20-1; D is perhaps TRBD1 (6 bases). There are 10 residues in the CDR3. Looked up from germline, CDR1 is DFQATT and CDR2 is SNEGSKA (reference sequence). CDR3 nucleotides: TGTAGTGCTAGCAGGGGTCTTCAGTACTTC. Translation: CSASRGLQYF.

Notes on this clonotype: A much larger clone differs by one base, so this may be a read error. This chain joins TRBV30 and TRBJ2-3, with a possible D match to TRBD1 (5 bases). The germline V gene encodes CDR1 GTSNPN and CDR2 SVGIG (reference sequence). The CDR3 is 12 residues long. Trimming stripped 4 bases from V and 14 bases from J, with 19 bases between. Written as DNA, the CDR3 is TGTGCCTGGAATATGCCGACACAGGCTTTGTATTTT. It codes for CAWNMPTQALYF.

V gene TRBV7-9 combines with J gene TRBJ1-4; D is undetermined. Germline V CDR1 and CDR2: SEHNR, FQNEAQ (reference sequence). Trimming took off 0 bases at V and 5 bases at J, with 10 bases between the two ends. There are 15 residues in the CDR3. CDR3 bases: TGTGCCAGCAGCTTAGCCACAAGGCCGAATGAAAAACTGTTTTTT. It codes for CASSLATRPNEKLFF.

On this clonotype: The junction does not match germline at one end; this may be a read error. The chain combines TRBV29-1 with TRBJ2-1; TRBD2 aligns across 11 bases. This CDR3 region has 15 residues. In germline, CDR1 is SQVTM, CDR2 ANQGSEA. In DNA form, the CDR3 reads TGCAGCGCCAGCGGGATTAGCGGGAGGGGGTATGAGCATTTCTTC. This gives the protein CSASGISGRGYEHFF.

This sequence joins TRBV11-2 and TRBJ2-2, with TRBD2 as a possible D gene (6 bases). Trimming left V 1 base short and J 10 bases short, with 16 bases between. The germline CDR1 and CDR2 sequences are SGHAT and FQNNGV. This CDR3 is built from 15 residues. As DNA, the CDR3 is TGTGCCAGCAGCTTAGGACTAGTGGGACCCGAGGAGCTGTTTTTT. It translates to CASSLGLVGPEELFF.

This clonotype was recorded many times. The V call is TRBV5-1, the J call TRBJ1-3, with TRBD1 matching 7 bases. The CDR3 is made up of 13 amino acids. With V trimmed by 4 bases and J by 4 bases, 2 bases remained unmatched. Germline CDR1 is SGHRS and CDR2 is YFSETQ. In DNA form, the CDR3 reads TGCGCCAGCAGCGGGGACAGCGGAAACACCATATATTTT. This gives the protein CASSGDSGNTIYF.

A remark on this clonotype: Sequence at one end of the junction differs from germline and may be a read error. In DNA form, the CDR3 reads TGTGCCAGCAATTACTCGGGCCCCAGCTCCTACGATGAGCAGTTCTTC. It encodes CASNYSGPSSYDEQFF. This chain uses TRBV6-5 with TRBJ2-1; D not resolved. Germline CDR1 reads MNHEY; CDR2 reads SVGAGI. The CDR3 runs 16 residues.

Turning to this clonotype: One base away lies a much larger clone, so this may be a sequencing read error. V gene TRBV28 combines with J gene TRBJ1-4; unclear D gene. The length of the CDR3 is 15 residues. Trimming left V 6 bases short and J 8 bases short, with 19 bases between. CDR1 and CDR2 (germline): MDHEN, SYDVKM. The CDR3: CASSPPLGSWEKLFF. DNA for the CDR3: TGTGCCAGCAGCCCCCCACTGGGGAGTTGGGAAAAACTGTTTTTT.

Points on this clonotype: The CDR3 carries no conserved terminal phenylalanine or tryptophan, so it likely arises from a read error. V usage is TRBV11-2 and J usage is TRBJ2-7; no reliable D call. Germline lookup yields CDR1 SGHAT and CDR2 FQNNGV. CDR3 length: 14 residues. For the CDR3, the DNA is TGTGCCAACAGCTTAGCACGGAGAGCTTACGAGCAGTACCTC. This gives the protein CANSLARRAYEQYL.

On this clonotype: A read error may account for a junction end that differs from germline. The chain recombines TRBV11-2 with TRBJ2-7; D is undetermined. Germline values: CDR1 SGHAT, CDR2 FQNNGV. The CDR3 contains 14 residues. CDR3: CASNNADILGEQYF. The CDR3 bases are TGCGCCAGCAACAATGCTGACATTCTAGGAGAGCAGTACTTC.

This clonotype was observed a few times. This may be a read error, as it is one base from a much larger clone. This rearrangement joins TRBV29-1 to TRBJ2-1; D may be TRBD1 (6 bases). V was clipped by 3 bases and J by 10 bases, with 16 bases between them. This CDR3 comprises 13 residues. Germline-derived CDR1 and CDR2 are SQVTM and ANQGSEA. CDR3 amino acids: CSVEGASLWEQFF. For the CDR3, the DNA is TGCAGCGTTGAGGGGGCTAGCTTATGGGAGCAGTTCTTC.

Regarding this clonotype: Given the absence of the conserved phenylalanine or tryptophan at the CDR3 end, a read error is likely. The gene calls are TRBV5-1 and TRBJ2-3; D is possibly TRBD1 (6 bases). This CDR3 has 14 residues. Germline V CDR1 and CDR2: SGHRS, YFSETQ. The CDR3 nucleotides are TGCGCCAGCTGCTTACAGGGCAGGACAGATACGCAGTATCTT. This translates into CASCLQGRTDTQYL.

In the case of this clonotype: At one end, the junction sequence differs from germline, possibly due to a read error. Written as DNA, the CDR3 is TGTGTCAGCAGGTCATTTGAGACCCAATACTTC. Amino acids: CVSRSFETQYF. The chain combines TRBV6-5 with TRBJ2-5; D not certain. This CDR3 contains 11 residues. Germline V CDR1 and CDR2: MNHEY, SVGAGI.

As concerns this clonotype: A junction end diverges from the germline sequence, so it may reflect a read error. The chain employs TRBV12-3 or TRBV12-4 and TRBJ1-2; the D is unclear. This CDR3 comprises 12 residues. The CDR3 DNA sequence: TGTGTCAGCGCCCGGCGGGAGAAAGGCTACACCTTC. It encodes CVSARREKGYTF.